These 3 T cell receptor beta chains share one sample of origin, sequenced in a study of identical twins. TCRdb fed the 5' RACE reads into MiXCR, producing one record per CDR3 protein. The table includes roughly 710,000 distinct CDR3 sequences, 6% to 6.5% detected once. Sample: naive T cells sorted from blood. The receptors were gathered from a young man in good health.

This clonotype appeared a few times. The CDR3 DNA reads TGTGCCTGGAGTGTACCGGGGGAGCAGTTCTTC. Its translation: CAWSVPGEQFF. The chain couples TRBV30 to TRBJ2-1; D may be TRBD2 (5 bases). V dropped 0 bases and J dropped 10 bases, with 7 bases sitting between them. This CDR3 has 11 residues. Germline V gene data show CDR1 as GTSNPN and CDR2 as SVGIG (reference sequence).

This clonotype was seen at least ten times. The gene calls are TRBV12-3 or TRBV12-4 and TRBJ1-1; D might be TRBD1 (5 bases). This CDR3 spans 15 amino acids. Trimming stripped 5 bases from V and 4 bases from J, with 17 bases between. CDR3 nucleotides: TGTGCCAGCAGTCCCTCAGGGAATCTGGGCACTGAAGCTTTCTTT. Translating gives CASSPSGNLGTEAFF.

The rearrangement joins TRBV30 to TRBJ1-2; 7 bases map to TRBD1. Germline lookup yields CDR1 GTSNPN and CDR2 SVGIG (reference sequence). The length of the CDR3 is 15 residues. V dropped 0 bases and J dropped 8; count of bases not matched to a gene: 12. Written as DNA, the CDR3 is TGTGCCTGGAGTGTAGGGGCCAGGGGGTTCGGAGGCTACACCTTC. Translation: CAWSVGARGFGGYTF.